This is a list of T cell receptor beta chains from one sample in a study of T cell clones after liver transplantation. TCRdb keeps only in-frame clones here, not all; method: immunoSEQ multiplex PCR. The repertoire holds approximately 26,000 clones, with 55% to 70% as singletons. The specimen was CD4+ T cells from blood, collected before liver transplant. The receptors come from a human donor who received a liver transplant. CDR3s include the opening cysteine and the closing phenylalanine or tryptophan. A D gene is named only where the DNA matches it firmly. Size is stated for part of the rows, as once, few or many counts, or as a class when the clone is expanded.

J | D | V | size | CDR3 | DNA
TRBJ2-5 | . | TRBV9 | . | CASSVGAANGETQYF | TGTGCCAGCAGCGTAGGGGCGGCCAATGGAGAGACCCAGTACTTC
TRBJ1-2 | . | TRBV7-9 | . | CASSSSLGAHGYTF | TGTGCCAGCAGCTCATCCCTGGGGGCGCACGGCTACACCTTC
TRBJ2-4 | TRBD2 | TRBV5-8 | once | CASSPTGTSGSGVIQYF | TGTGCCAGCAGCCCTACCGGGACTAGCGGGAGCGGGGTCATTCAGTACTTC
TRBJ2-7 | TRBD2 | TRBV2 | . | CASVQNRGAYEQYF | TGTGCCAGCGTACAAAATCGGGGGGCCTACGAGCAGTACTTC
TRBJ1-2 | . | TRBV7-9 | few | CASSLIREVYGYTF | TGTGCCAGCAGCTTGATCAGGGAGGTCTATGGCTACACCTTC
TRBJ2-3 | . | TRBV15 | . | CATSRAGAAGTDTQYF | TGTGCCACCAGCAGAGCCGGTGCCGCGGGCACAGATACGCAGTATTTT
TRBJ1-2 | . | TRBV11-2 | . | CASSLDRQGYGYTF | TGTGCCAGCAGCTTAGATCGCCAGGGGTATGGCTACACCTTC
TRBJ1-1 | . | TRBV5-1 | few | CASSLVLDTEAFF | TGCGCCAGCAGCTTGGTATTGGACACTGAAGCTTTCTTT
TRBJ2-7 | . | TRBV11-3 | . | CASSLDAGEQYF | TGTGCCAGCAGCTTAGATGCGGGAGAGCAGTACTTC
TRBJ1-1 | . | TRBV2 | few | CASTQGLGAFF | TGTGCCAGCACCCAGGGTTTGGGGGCTTTCTTT
TRBJ1-4 | TRBD1 | TRBV6-6 | . | CASSYRTGANEKLFF | TGTGCCAGCAGTTACCGGACAGGGGCTAATGAAAAACTGTTTTTT
TRBJ2-2 | TRBD2 | TRBV5-1 | . | CASSPGTSSTGELFF | TGCGCCAGCAGCCCGGGGACTAGCAGCACCGGGGAGCTGTTTTTT
TRBJ2-3 | TRBD2 | TRBV23-1 | . | CASRRTSGADTQYF | TGCGCCAGCAGAAGGACTAGCGGGGCAGATACGCAGTATTTT
TRBJ2-1 | . | TRBV5-4 | . | CASSLGERFNNEQFF | TGTGCCAGCAGCTTAGGGGAACGATTTAACAATGAGCAGTTCTTC
TRBJ2-1 | . | TRBV28 | . | CASSPLSANEQFF | TGTGCCAGCAGTCCGCTTTCCGCCAATGAGCAGTTCTTC
TRBJ2-2 | . | TRBV23-1 | . | CASSQSNRECCTGELFF | TGCGCCAGCAGTCAATCGAACAGGGAGTGTTGCACCGGGGAGCTGTTTTTT
TRBJ2-5 | TRBD2 | TRBV5-6 | once | CASSLLAGIQTQYF | TGTGCCAGCAGCTTGTTAGCGGGAATACAGACCCAGTACTTC
TRBJ1-2 | . | TRBV6-1 | . | CASTIFPETNYGYTF | TGTGCCAGCACAATCTTTCCGGAGACGAACTATGGCTACACCTTC
TRBJ2-1 | TRBD2 | TRBV11-3 | . | CASSLDGRGGYNEQFF | TGTGCCAGCAGCTTAGATGGGCGGGGGGGTTACAATGAGCAGTTCTTC
TRBJ2-3 | . | TRBV5-1 | . | CASSDEVRSTDTQYF | TGCGCCAGCAGCGATGAGGTGCGAAGCACAGATACGCAGTATTTT
TRBJ1-1 | . | TRBV7-2 | . | CASSLFREAFF | TGTGCCAGCAGCTTATTCCGAGAAGCTTTCTTT
TRBJ1-5 | TRBD1 | TRBV5-1 | . | CASSVTGEANQPQHF | TGCGCCAGCAGCGTGACAGGGGAGGCCAATCAGCCCCAGCATTTT
TRBJ1-2 | . | TRBV6-1 | medium-sized | CASSELEGLDGYTF | TGTGCCAGCAGTGAATTGGAGGGCTTGGATGGCTACACCTTC
TRBJ2-7 | TRBD1 | TRBV14 | . | CASSPLQGETYEQYF | TGTGCCAGCAGCCCGCTCCAGGGGGAGACCTACGAGCAGTACTTC
TRBJ2-1 | . | TRBV9 | . | CASNKNNGNEQFF | TGTGCCAGCAACAAAAACAACGGGAATGAGCAGTTCTTC
TRBJ1-6 | . | TRBV5-1 | . | CASSRARENSPLHF | TGCGCCAGCAGCAGGGCTAGGGAGAATTCACCCCTCCACTTT
TRBJ1-2 | . | TRBV6-6 | . | CASSLLGGEYGYTF | TGTGCCAGCAGTTTATTAGGCGGAGAATATGGCTACACCTTC
TRBJ2-1 | . | TRBV6-5 | . | CASSYQGDRTSGEQFF | TGTGCCAGCAGTTATCAGGGAGACAGGACCAGCGGTGAGCAGTTCTTC